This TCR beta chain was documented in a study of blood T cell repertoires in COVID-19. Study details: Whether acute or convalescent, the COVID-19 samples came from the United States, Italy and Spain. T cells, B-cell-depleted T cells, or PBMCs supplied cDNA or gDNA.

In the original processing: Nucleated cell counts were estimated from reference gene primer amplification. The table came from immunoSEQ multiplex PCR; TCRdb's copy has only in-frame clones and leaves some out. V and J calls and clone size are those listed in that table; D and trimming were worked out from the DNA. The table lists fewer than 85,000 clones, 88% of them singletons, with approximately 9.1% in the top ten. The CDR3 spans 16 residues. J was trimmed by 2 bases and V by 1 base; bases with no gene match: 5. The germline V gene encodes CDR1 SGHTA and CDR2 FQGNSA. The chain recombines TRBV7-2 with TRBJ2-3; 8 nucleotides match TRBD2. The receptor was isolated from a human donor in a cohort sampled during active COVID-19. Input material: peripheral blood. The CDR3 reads CASSLGRGGVTDTQYF. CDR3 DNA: TGTGCCAGCAGCTTAGGACGGGGGGGCGTCACAGATACGCAGTATTTT.